These 32 T cell receptor beta chains were sequenced from one sample in a study of T cells after yellow fever vaccination. One entry per CDR3 protein, called by TCRdb with MiXCR from the 5' RACE reads. The table records 500,000 to 650,000 distinct CDR3 sequences, roughly an eighth of them present only once. Sequencing was performed on PBMCs, taken on the day of the yellow fever booster vaccination. All receptors come from a man younger than 45 who received the YFV17D yellow fever vaccine.

V is TRBV10-2 and J is TRBJ1-3, with 8 bases fitting TRBD1. Germline V gives CDR1 WSHSY, CDR2 SAAADI. V was clipped by 6 bases and J by 4 bases; unmatched bases: 8. This CDR3 spans 15 amino acids. This chain's CDR3 is CASSGDRGGGNTIYF. The CDR3 coding sequence is TGCGCCAGCAGCGGTGACAGGGGAGGCGGAAACACCATATATTTT.

CDR3 DNA sequence: TGTGCCAGCAGCGAGACGTCCTGGGGCAATCAGCCCCAGCATTTT. Protein product: CASSETSWGNQPQHF. The rearrangement uses TRBV7-2 and TRBJ1-5; D call uncertain. This CDR3 has 15 amino acids. The V end was cut by 5 bases, the J end by 2 bases, with 13 bases between. From germline, CDR1 is SGHTA and CDR2 FQGNSA.

This clonotype occurred a few times. The chain joins TRBV5-6 to TRBJ2-7; D call uncertain. Germline V gene sequence: CDR1 SGHDT, CDR2 YYEEEE. With 0 bases removed from V and 5 bases from J, the gap between germline ends came to 21 bases. The CDR3 loop spans 17 amino acids. CDR3 region: CASSLGAHFVAGHEQYF. The CDR3 DNA sequence: TGTGCCAGCAGCTTGGGGGCCCATTTCGTGGCTGGCCACGAGCAGTACTTC.

The rearrangement joins TRBV12-3 or TRBV12-4 to TRBJ2-2; no reliable D call. The CDR3 spans 14 residues. V gave up 1 base and J gave up 4 bases, with 7 bases separating them. CDR3 region: CASSLGVVTGELFF. The CDR3 coding sequence is TGTGCCAGCAGTTTAGGGGTAGTCACCGGGGAGCTGTTTTTT.

The gene calls are TRBV27 and TRBJ2-3; D remains unclear. V was pared by 2 bases and J by 8 bases, with 5 bases between. The CDR3 has 11 residues. In germline, CDR1 is MNHEY, CDR2 SMNVEV (reference sequence). The DNA for the CDR3 is TGTGCCAGCAGTTTAGCCAGTACGCAGTATTTT. It codes for CASSLASTQYF.

A few counts support this clonotype. The chain recombines TRBV6-6 with TRBJ2-7, with no clear D. Trimming cost V 4 bases and J 7 bases, with 8 bases left between them. The CDR3 sequence is 11 residues long. CDR1 and CDR2 (germline): MNHNY, SVGAGI (reference sequence). As DNA, the CDR3 is TGTGCCAGCAGTTCCCGACAAGAGCAGTACTTC. Its protein is CASSSRQEQYF.

The V call is TRBV4-1, the J call TRBJ2-7, with 7 bases that match TRBD1. V shed 0 bases, J shed 6 bases, and the junction held 5 bases outside the gene matches. Per germline, CDR1 MGHRA and CDR2 YSYEKL. This CDR3 comprises 14 residues. CDR3: CASSQDSAGGEQYF. Written as DNA, the CDR3 is TGCGCCAGCAGCCAAGATTCGGCAGGGGGCGAGCAGTACTTC.

The sample holds a few counts of this clonotype. This rearrangement joins TRBV14 to TRBJ2-5; 8 bases line up with TRBD1. The V gene's germline CDR1 is SGHDN and CDR2 FVKESK. The CDR3 is 15 amino acids. After removal of 3 bases from V and 5 bases from J, the junction contained 8 bases not matched to a gene. The CDR3 bases are TGTGCCAGCAGCCACCGACAGGGGCTAAGCGAGACCCAGTACTTC. Its translation is CASSHRQGLSETQYF.

In this sample, this clonotype turned up many times. The gene calls are TRBV7-9 and TRBJ2-1; D gene uncertain. V was shortened by 2 bases and J by 10 bases, with 9 bases between the two germline ends. Germline V gene lookup returns CDR1 SEHNR and CDR2 FQNEAQ (reference sequence). The CDR3 length is 12 residues. The chain's CDR3 is CASSLLLWEQFF. The CDR3 DNA sequence: TGTGCCAGCAGCTTATTACTTTGGGAGCAGTTCTTC.

This clonotype was counted a single time. The chain combines TRBV12-3 or TRBV12-4 with TRBJ1-2; D unresolved. Trimming pared 10 bases from V and 7 bases from J, leaving 22 bases between. This CDR3 has 14 amino acids. The CDR3 region has the DNA TGTGCCATCTGTTTGGACCAGGTTTCTTCTGGCTACACCTTC. Translation gives CAICLDQVSSGYTF.

This clonotype was recorded at least ten times. The chain recombines TRBV5-5 with TRBJ2-3; D gene ambiguous. Germline V gives CDR1 SGHKS, CDR2 YYEKEE (reference sequence). V was shortened by 1 base and J by 2 bases, with 14 bases between the two germline ends. The CDR3 contains 16 residues. This chain's CDR3 is CASSLLPADITDTQYF. DNA for the CDR3: TGTGCCAGCAGCTTGCTGCCAGCAGATATCACAGATACGCAGTATTTT.

This chain uses TRBV20-1 with TRBJ2-1; 9 nucleotides agree with TRBD1. Germline assignment: CDR1 DFQATT and CDR2 SNEGSKA (reference sequence). Losses at the gene ends were 1 base for V and 2 bases for J; bases not matched to a gene: 3. The CDR3 extends over 15 amino acids. CDR3 bases: TGCAGTGCTAGAGGACAGGGGGGGCCCTACAATGAGCAGTTCTTC. Translated, it gives CSARGQGGPYNEQFF.

This clonotype was counted between two and nine times. The chain joins TRBV7-2 to TRBJ2-1; no clear D gene. Deletions cut 5 bases from V and 8 bases from J, with 13 bases between. The CDR3 sequence is 13 residues long. Germline CDR1 reads SGHTA; CDR2 reads FQGNSA. The CDR3 is CASSRAGWDEQFF. CDR3 nucleotides: TGTGCCAGCAGCAGGGCCGGGTGGGATGAGCAGTTCTTC.

The V gene is TRBV20-1, the J gene TRBJ1-1; D is undetermined. Trimming shortened V by 1 base and J by 0 bases, and 12 bases separated the two germline ends. Looked up from germline, CDR1 is DFQATT and CDR2 is SNEGSKA (reference sequence). This CDR3 is built from 15 residues. The CDR3 DNA is TGCAGTGCTAGAGCCCCGAACCGGCTGAACACTGAAGCTTTCTTT. It codes for CSARAPNRLNTEAFF.

This clonotype was recorded a few times. The chain is built from TRBV11-2 and TRBJ2-3; D not resolved. This CDR3 spans 13 amino acids. V was trimmed by 6 bases and J by 5 bases, leaving 12 bases between them. Germline V gene sequence: CDR1 SGHAT, CDR2 FQNNGV. CDR3 residues: CASSLIRLDTQYF. CDR3 nucleotide sequence: TGTGCCAGCAGTCTTATCCGTCTAGATACGCAGTATTTT.

This chain connects TRBV27 to TRBJ2-7; 14 bases agree with TRBD2. The CDR3 sequence is 18 residues long. The trim removed 4 bases at V and 6 bases at J, leaving 14 bases unmatched. Germline CDR1 and CDR2: MNHEY and SMNVEV (reference sequence). CDR3 in DNA: TGTGCCAGCAGTTACAACCTTCCGGGACTAGCGGGAGTCGGCGAGCAGTACTTC. Protein sequence: CASSYNLPGLAGVGEQYF.

This chain uses TRBV28 with TRBJ1-1; 7 bases align to TRBD1. The CDR3 has 14 residues. Germline loops: CDR1 MDHEN, CDR2 SYDVKM. V shed 3 bases, J shed 9 bases, and the junction held 10 bases outside the gene matches. The DNA of the CDR3 is TGTGCCAGCAGTTTTCCCCGGGACAGCGCCCAAGCTTTCTTT. Residues: CASSFPRDSAQAFF. The full variable domain, completed using reference TRBV28 and TRBJ1-1, is DVKVTQSSRYLVKRTGEKVFLECVQDMDHENMFWYRQDPGLGLRLIYFSYDVKMKEKGDIPEGYSVSREKKERFSLILESASTNQTSMYLCASSFPRDSAQAFFGQGTRLTVV.

The J gene is TRBJ2-7, the V gene TRBV20-1; unclear D gene. Germline CDR1 DFQATT, CDR2 SNEGSKA (reference sequence). The V end was cut by 0 bases, the J end by 5 bases, with 14 bases between. This CDR3 is 14 amino acids long. CDR3 DNA: TGCAGTGCTAGAGAAGGCGCCAGGAGTGACGAGCAGTACTTC. Translating gives CSAREGARSDEQYF.

The rearrangement joins TRBV20-1 to TRBJ2-3; 10 bases align to TRBD2. The V gene end was trimmed by 1 base and the J gene end by 0 bases; junction bases not matched to a gene: 4. Germline V CDR1 and CDR2: DFQATT, SNEGSKA (reference sequence). This CDR3 contains 16 residues. CDR3 sequence reads: CSARGSTSGSTDTQYF. CDR3 nucleotide sequence: TGCAGTGCTAGAGGATCGACTAGCGGGAGCACAGATACGCAGTATTTT.

This clonotype was counted only a few times. The CDR3 spells CASTRDFSVGNEQFF. The CDR3 DNA reads as TGTGCCAGCACTCGAGATTTCTCCGTCGGCAATGAGCAGTTCTTC. The genes are TRBV7-2 and TRBJ2-1; the D is unclear. The V gene's germline CDR1 is SGHTA and CDR2 FQGNSA. V dropped 7 bases and J dropped 6 bases, with 19 bases sitting between them. The CDR3 runs 15 residues.

On this clonotype: The junction and the germline gene differ at one end; a read error may be behind it. V usage is TRBV12-3 or TRBV12-4 and J usage is TRBJ1-2; TRBD1 agrees at 7 bases. The CDR3 is 13 amino acids. Here the CDR3 reads CVSSLETGTGYTF. In DNA form, the CDR3 reads TGTGTCAGCAGTTTAGAGACAGGGACTGGCTACACCTTC.

This clonotype was recorded at least ten times. The rearrangement links TRBV6-2 or TRBV6-3 to TRBJ2-7, with 8 bases matching TRBD2. V lost 4 bases to trimming and J lost 0 bases; unmatched junction nucleotides: 2. CDR1 and CDR2 (germline): MNHEY, SVGEGT. This CDR3 has 14 amino acids. CDR3 sequence reads: CASSSLAGSYEQYF. CDR3 nucleotides: TGTGCCAGCAGTTCTCTAGCGGGCTCCTACGAGCAGTACTTC.

The rearrangement links TRBV2 to TRBJ2-3, with D possibly called TRBD1 or TRBD2 (5 bases each). The CDR3 is made up of 17 amino acids. The V gene lost 3 bases and the J gene lost 1 base, with 17 bases spanning the gap. The V gene's germline CDR1 is SNHLY and CDR2 FYNNEI. The CDR3 DNA follows: TGTGCCAGCAGTGACTGGGGGAGTGGGTTCGGCACAGATACGCAGTATTTT. This encodes CASSDWGSGFGTDTQYF. Complete variable domain (other parts from reference TRBV2 and TRBJ2-3): EPEVTQTPSHQVTQMGQEVILRCVPISNHLYFYWYRQILGQKVEFLVSFYNNEISEKSEIFDDQFSVERPDGSNFTLKIRSTKLEDSAMYFCASSDWGSGFGTDTQYFGPGTRLTVL.

CDR3 sequence: CASGDGRYEQYF. DNA of the CDR3: TGTGCCAGCGGCGACGGACGCTACGAGCAGTACTTC. The chain links TRBV7-9 to TRBJ2-7; no clear D. The CDR3 totals 12 residues. The germline V gene has CDR1 SEHNR and CDR2 FQNEAQ (reference sequence). V was clipped by 8 bases and J by 3 bases, with 11 bases between them. Drawing the rest from reference TRBV7-9 and TRBJ2-7, the complete variable domain is DTGVSQNPRHKITKRGQNVTFRCDPISEHNRLYWYRQTLGQGPEFLTYFQNEAQLEKSRLLSDRFSAERPKGSFSTLEIQRTEQGDSAMYLCASGDGRYEQYFGPGTRLTVT.

This clonotype was seen at least ten times. This rearrangement joins TRBV7-2 to TRBJ2-2; 8 bases align to TRBD1. J gave up 4 bases and V 3 bases, and 1 base lay outside the gene matches. From germline, CDR1 is SGHTA and CDR2 FQGNSA. The CDR3 has 14 amino acids. The CDR3 region is CASSFTGGTGELFF. The CDR3 DNA reads as TGTGCCAGCAGCTTCACAGGGGGCACCGGGGAGCTGTTTTTT.

Only a few counts were recorded for this clonotype. This chain joins TRBV12-3 or TRBV12-4 and TRBJ2-1; 13 positions match TRBD2. J lost 7 bases, V lost 7 bases, and 16 bases had no gene match. This CDR3 is 18 amino acids long. As DNA, the CDR3 is TGTGCCAGCATATTCGGCGGACGGACTAGCGGGAGAGGGAATGAGCAGTTCTTC. The encoded protein is CASIFGGRTSGRGNEQFF.

This chain uses TRBV11-3 with TRBJ2-1; TRBD2 might be the D (5 bases). CDR3 size: 13 residues. The V gene's germline CDR1 is SGHNT and CDR2 YENEEA. V lost 5 bases, J lost 8 bases, and 13 bases lay in between. CDR3 loop: CASSPGVLHEQFF. In DNA form, the CDR3 reads TGTGCCAGCAGCCCCGGGGTTTTACATGAGCAGTTCTTC.

There are a few counts of this clonotype. The V and J genes are TRBV5-4 and TRBJ2-7; 9 bases map to TRBD2. Unmatched junction bases numbered 11, after V lost 4 bases and J lost 6 bases. This CDR3 spans 15 amino acids. Per the germline V gene, CDR1 is SGHNT and CDR2 is YYREEE (reference sequence). The CDR3 spells CASSPGLALVGEQYF. In DNA form, the CDR3 reads TGTGCCAGCAGCCCTGGACTAGCGCTTGTGGGCGAGCAGTACTTC.

The chain carries TRBV12-3 or TRBV12-4 and TRBJ2-3, with D perhaps TRBD2 (6 bases). The germline V and J ends were trimmed by 3 bases and 6 bases, with 13 bases remaining between them. The CDR3 covers 14 residues. The DNA for the CDR3 is TGTGCCAGCAGTTTCCGGGAGACGAGGGATACGCAGTATTTT. It specifies CASSFRETRDTQYF.

This clonotype was recorded at least ten times. V is TRBV10-3 and J is TRBJ2-5, with D unclear. V was pared by 2 bases and J by 2 bases, with 9 bases between. CDR1 is ENHRY, CDR2 SYGVKD, per germline. The CDR3 is made up of 14 amino acids. The DNA of the CDR3 is TGTGCCATCAGTGAGGCAGCCCTACAAGAGACCCAGTACTTC. Its protein is CAISEAALQETQYF.

This clonotype occurred a few times. The chain employs TRBV7-2 and TRBJ2-7; D unresolved. The CDR3 loop spans 11 amino acids. Trimming took off 0 bases at V and 7 bases at J, with 4 bases between the two ends. Germline V gives CDR1 SGHTA, CDR2 FQGNSA. CDR3 in amino acids: CASSLAWEQYF. In DNA, the CDR3 is TGTGCCAGCAGCTTAGCGTGGGAGCAGTACTTC. The whole variable domain, remainder taken from reference TRBV7-2 and TRBJ2-7, is GAGVSQSPSNKVTEKGKDVELRCDPISGHTALYWYRQSLGQGLEFLIYFQGNSAPDKSGLPSDRFSAERTGGSVSTLTIQRTQQEDSAVYLCASSLAWEQYFGPGTRLTVT.

This clonotype was seen a few times. The junction and the germline gene differ at one end; a read error may be behind it. The chain uses TRBV20-1 and TRBJ2-1; 10 nucleotides align to TRBD2. Germline CDR1 is DFQATT and CDR2 is SNEGSKA (reference sequence). The CDR3 extends over 14 amino acids. CDR3 residues: CSPSGRSLYNEQFF. CDR3 nucleotides: TGCAGTCCTAGCGGGAGATCCCTCTACAATGAGCAGTTCTTC.